The next 18 T cell receptor beta chains were all read from a single sample in a study of T cells in Graves' hyperthyroidism and ophthalmopathy. Amplification of TCR beta CDR3 regions used RNA as the template. The TCR CDR3 first-round RT-PCR relied on the HTBI primer set. TCRdb re-called the multiplex PCR reads with MiXCR, one entry per CDR3 protein. The table lists about 98,000 distinct CDR3 sequences, about 37% of them singletons. The sample consisted of peripheral blood or thyroid tissue (not recorded which). The receptors derive from a woman in her twenties or thirties with Graves' hyperthyroidism.

J is TRBJ1-1 and V is TRBV15, with a tentative D call TRBD1 (5 bases). V was cut by 3 bases and J by 3 bases, with 8 bases left in between. This CDR3 is built from 13 residues. The germline V gene has CDR1 LNHNV and CDR2 YYDKDF (reference sequence). The CDR3 is CATSRGRHTEAFF. The CDR3 DNA reads as TGTGCCACCAGCAGGGGGCGGCACACTGAAGCTTTCTTT. Full variable domain (remainder filled in from reference TRBV15 and TRBJ1-1): DAMVIQNPRYQVTQFGKPVTLSCSQTLNHNVMYWYQQKSSQAPKLLFHYYDKDFNNEADTPDNFQSRRPNTSFCFLDIRSPGLGDTAMYLCATSRGRHTEAFFGQGTRLTVV.

This clonotype was found many times. The gene calls are TRBV6-5 and TRBJ1-6, with no clear D. The CDR3 has 12 residues. The V end lost 2 bases, the J end lost 12 bases, and 8 bases lay between the germline ends. CDR1 and CDR2 from the germline V gene are MNHEY and SVGAGI. CDR3: CASSYGGVPLHF. Here the CDR3 DNA reads TGTGCCAGCAGTTACGGCGGGGTACCCCTCCACTTT.

This clonotype was detected many times. This chain joins TRBV5-1 and TRBJ2-7, with 8 nucleotides matching TRBD1. V gave up 3 bases and J gave up 6 bases; unmatched junction bases: 8. CDR1 and CDR2 (germline): SGHRS, YFSETQ. This CDR3 has 14 residues. CDR3 loop: CASSSTGGTAEQYF. CDR3 nucleotides: TGCGCCAGCAGCTCTACAGGGGGGACGGCCGAGCAGTACTTC.

This clonotype was recorded at least ten times. The rearrangement joins TRBV7-2 to TRBJ1-6; 7 bases fit TRBD1. The length of the CDR3 is 19 residues. V shed 1 base and J 7 bases; nucleotides not matched to a gene: 16. CDR1 and CDR2 (germline): SGHTA, FQGNSA. The CDR3 bases are TGTGCCAGCAGCTTAGAAGGGGGGGGAGGTAGGGGGCCCAATTCACCCCTCCACTTT. As protein: CASSLEGGGGRGPNSPLHF. The entire variable domain, with the rest obtained from reference TRBV7-2 and TRBJ1-6, is as follows: GAGVSQSPSNKVTEKGKDVELRCDPISGHTALYWYRQSLGQGLEFLIYFQGNSAPDKSGLPSDRFSAERTGGSVSTLTIQRTQQEDSAVYLCASSLEGGGGRGPNSPLHFGNGTRLTVT.

At least ten counts were recorded for this clonotype. V is TRBV5-1 and J is TRBJ1-5; 11 bases fit TRBD1. Germline CDR1 SGHRS, CDR2 YFSETQ. V shed 3 bases and J 7 bases; nucleotides not matched to a gene: 3. The CDR3 contains 14 residues. The CDR3 loop is CASSWGTGGQPQHF. The CDR3, as DNA: TGCGCCAGCAGCTGGGGGACAGGGGGACAGCCCCAGCATTTT.

The chain combines TRBV7-9 with TRBJ2-5, with TRBD2 matching over 7 bases. V lost 5 bases to trimming and J lost 5 bases; unmatched junction nucleotides: 11. Germline V gene data show CDR1 as SEHNR and CDR2 as FQNEAQ (reference sequence). This CDR3 comprises 15 residues. The CDR3 region has the DNA TGTGCCAGCAGCAAGGGACTATACACCGGGGAGACCCAGTACTTC. Protein product: CASSKGLYTGETQYF. Together with reference TRBV7-9 and TRBJ2-5, the CDR3 gives the full variable domain: DTGVSQNPRHKITKRGQNVTFRCDPISEHNRLYWYRQTLGQGPEFLTYFQNEAQLEKSRLLSDRFSAERPKGSFSTLEIQRTEQGDSAMYLCASSKGLYTGETQYFGPGTRLLVL.

This clonotype has a single count. This chain connects TRBV6-5 to TRBJ2-5; 8 nucleotides agree with TRBD2. J was trimmed by 5 bases and V by 6 bases; bases with no gene match: 5. The germline V gene has CDR1 MNHEY and CDR2 SVGAGI. The CDR3 runs to 13 residues. CDR3 amino acids: CASRVAGRETQYF. The CDR3 coding sequence is TGTGCCAGCAGGGTAGCGGGACGGGAGACCCAGTACTTC.

Details on this clonotype: This could be a read error, since a much larger clone is one nucleotide away. For the CDR3, the DNA is TGTGCCAGCAGCTTCCTAGCGGGAGGGCAGGGTACGCAGTATTTT. Amino acids: CASSFLAGGQGTQYF. V and J are TRBV5-6 and TRBJ2-3; 12 bases map to TRBD2. The V gene's germline CDR1 is SGHDT and CDR2 YYEEEE. The CDR3 contains 15 residues. Trimming cost V 2 bases and J 8 bases; bases outside gene matches: 6. The entire variable domain, with the rest obtained from reference TRBV5-6 and TRBJ2-3, is as follows: DAGVTQSPTHLIKTRGQQVTLRCSPKSGHDTVSWYQQALGQGPQFIFQYYEEEERQRGNFPDRFSGHQFPNYSSELNVNALLLGDSALYLCASSFLAGGQGTQYFGPGTRLTVL.

The CDR3 coding sequence is TGTGCCAGCAGTTTTCGCGAGTCGAATTCACCCCTCCACTTT. Its protein product is CASSFRESNSPLHF. This rearrangement joins TRBV28 to TRBJ1-6; D is unclear. This CDR3 comprises 14 residues. In germline, CDR1 is MDHEN, CDR2 SYDVKM. Between the trimmed V and J ends, which lost 3 bases and 7 bases, there was a span of 10 bases.

In nucleotides, the CDR3 is TGCGCCAGCAGCGAACCGCTAGACAGGACGAACACTGAAGCTTTCTTT. This translates into CASSEPLDRTNTEAFF. This sequence joins TRBV5-1 and TRBJ1-1; D perhaps matches TRBD1 (6 bases). This CDR3 contains 16 residues. V gave up 4 bases and J gave up 1 base, with 17 bases separating them. The V gene's germline CDR1 is SGHRS and CDR2 YFSETQ.

On this clonotype itself: The final CDR3 position lacks the conserved phenylalanine or tryptophan, pointing to a likely read error. V is TRBV12-3 or TRBV12-4 and J is TRBJ2-5; no clear D gene. With 5 bases removed from V and 5 bases from J, the gap between germline ends came to 9 bases. This CDR3 has 12 amino acids. The CDR3 DNA is TGTGCCAGCAGTCTTCTCTCGGAGACCCAGTACTCC. It encodes CASSLLSETQYS.

The chain is built from TRBV15 and TRBJ2-3, with 11 bases fitting TRBD2. CDR3 length: 16 residues. After removal of 3 bases from V and 0 bases from J, the junction contained 2 bases not matched to a gene. In germline, CDR1 is LNHNV, CDR2 YYDKDF (reference sequence). CDR3 amino acids: CATSSRTSGSTDTQYF. DNA for the CDR3: TGTGCCACCAGCAGCCGGACTAGCGGGAGCACAGATACGCAGTATTTT.

The chain recombines TRBV5-1 with TRBJ2-7; either TRBD1 or TRBD2 may supply D (5 bases each). The CDR3 extends over 16 amino acids. The germline V gene encodes CDR1 SGHRS and CDR2 YFSETQ. Between the trimmed V and J ends, which lost 0 bases and 3 bases, there was a span of 16 bases. The CDR3: CASSLEGLRGLYEQYF. DNA of the CDR3: TGCGCCAGCAGCTTGGAGGGGCTGAGGGGCCTCTACGAGCAGTACTTC. Drawing the rest from reference TRBV5-1 and TRBJ2-7, the complete variable domain is KAGVTQTPRYLIKTRGQQVTLSCSPISGHRSVSWYQQTPGQGLQFLFEYFSETQRNKGNFPGRFSGRQFSNSRSEMNVSTLELGDSALYLCASSLEGLRGLYEQYFGPGTRLTVT.

Many counts were recorded for this clonotype. The chain recombines TRBV2 with TRBJ1-6, with D possibly TRBD1 on 6 matching bases. This CDR3 comprises 14 residues. Germline loops: CDR1 SNHLY, CDR2 FYNNEI. The ends were cut back, 4 bases at V and 6 bases at J, with 10 bases in the middle. This CDR3 reads CASSGRTVNSPLHF. The CDR3 coding sequence is TGTGCCAGCAGTGGACGGACAGTTAATTCACCCCTCCACTTT.

This clonotype was picked up many times. The gene calls are TRBV5-1 and TRBJ2-3; no firm D call. The CDR3 has 14 residues. Germline assignment: CDR1 SGHRS and CDR2 YFSETQ. Between the trimmed V and J ends, which lost 0 bases and 0 bases, there was a span of 5 bases. CDR3 in amino acids: CASSLEPSTDTQYF. The CDR3 nucleotides are TGCGCCAGCAGCTTGGAACCAAGCACAGATACGCAGTATTTT.

This clonotype was counted ten times or more. The chain employs TRBV6-5 and TRBJ1-4, with TRBD1 as a possible D gene (5 bases). Germline CDR1 MNHEY, CDR2 SVGAGI. The V and J ends lost 5 bases and 10 bases respectively, with 14 bases between them. CDR3 length equals 13 residues. CDR3 coding DNA: TGTGCCAGCAGTACCTCAGGGTTCGCAAAACTGTTTTTT. Translated, it gives CASSTSGFAKLFF.

The genes are TRBV10-3 and TRBJ2-5, with 8 bases lining up with TRBD2. The V and J ends lost 2 bases and 4 bases, in that order; junction bases with no gene match: 6. This CDR3 contains 15 residues. Germline V gene lookup returns CDR1 ENHRY and CDR2 SYGVKD. CDR3 nucleotides: TGTGCCATCAGTGAGGGGGCGGGAGGTAGAGAGACCCAGTACTTC. Its translation: CAISEGAGGRETQYF.

This clonotype showed up many times. The rearrangement uses TRBV9 and TRBJ2-7; 8 positions match TRBD2. J lost 5 bases, V lost 4 bases, and 11 bases had no gene match. Germline CDR1 reads SGDLS; CDR2 reads YYNGEE. This CDR3 has 15 residues. The CDR3 region is CASSWGQGGRNEQYF. The CDR3 nucleotides read TGTGCCAGCAGCTGGGGCCAGGGCGGGAGGAACGAGCAGTACTTC. The complete variable domain, with remaining parts taken from reference TRBV9 and TRBJ2-7, reads DSGVTQTPKHLITATGQRVTLRCSPRSGDLSVYWYQQSLDQGLQFLIQYYNGEERAKGNILERFSAQQFPDLHSELNLSSLELGDSALYFCASSWGQGGRNEQYFGPGTRLTVT.